The 15 T cell receptor beta chains in this list originate from one sample, sequenced in a study of T-cell memory formation after mild COVID-19. TCRdb called the 5' RACE reads again in MiXCR, with one record for every CDR3 protein. Of 380,000 or so distinct CDR3 sequences in the sample, roughly 13% were seen once. Sequencing was performed on PBMCs or a T cell subset sorted from them (not recorded which). These receptors were taken from a man between 18 and 29 years old who had mild COVID-19 (a few samples of this study predate the infection). Cell type and time point are not known.

This clonotype occurred a few times. J is TRBJ1-2 and V is TRBV29-1, with 12 bases matching TRBD1. The CDR3 runs to 15 residues. Germline CDR1 and CDR2: SQVTM and ANQGSEA. Trimming removed 5 bases from V and 6 bases from J; junction bases left unmatched: 10. In DNA form, the CDR3 reads TGCAGCGTTCGCACCGGGACAGGGGGCTTCGATGGCTACACCTTC. Its translation is CSVRTGTGGFDGYTF.

The V gene is TRBV4-3, the J gene TRBJ2-7; D remains unclear. Per germline, CDR1 LGHNA and CDR2 YSLEER. The CDR3 is made up of 14 amino acids. Trimming pared 3 bases from V and 0 bases from J, leaving 9 bases between. CDR3 protein: CASSHSLSSYEQYF. The CDR3 coding sequence is TGCGCCAGCAGCCATAGTCTTAGCTCCTACGAGCAGTACTTC.

This clonotype was picked up many times. V is TRBV29-1 and J is TRBJ2-5; 9 nucleotides agree with TRBD1. Losses at the gene ends were 7 bases for V and 6 bases for J; bases not matched to a gene: 9. Germline assignment: CDR1 SQVTM and CDR2 ANQGSEA. The CDR3 has 13 amino acids. CDR3 protein: CSATQGAGKTQYF. In DNA, the CDR3 is TGCAGCGCAACACAGGGGGCAGGAAAGACCCAGTACTTC.

The J gene is TRBJ2-3, the V gene TRBV3-1, with TRBD2 identical over 8 bases. CDR3 length equals 14 residues. Germline V gives CDR1 LGHDT, CDR2 YNNKEL (reference sequence). V shed 7 bases and J 4 bases; nucleotides not matched to a gene: 7. The DNA for the CDR3 is TGTGCCAGCACCACGGGGGGGCCCCCAGATACGCAGTATTTT. This sequence encodes CASTTGGPPDTQYF.

This clonotype was observed a handful of times. The rearrangement links TRBV20-1 to TRBJ1-1; 8 positions match TRBD1. Germline CDR1 and CDR2: DFQATT and SNEGSKA (reference sequence). The CDR3 is 14 amino acids. The V segment lost 3 bases and the J segment 3 bases; nucleotides outside the gene matches: 6. The CDR3 DNA is TGCAGTGCTAGGTCGGGACAGGCCGACACTGAAGCTTTCTTT. This codes for CSARSGQADTEAFF.

The table lists this clonotype with a few counts. The chain recombines TRBV6-5 with TRBJ2-3, with D maybe TRBD1 (7 bases). V dropped 6 bases and J dropped 3 bases, with 16 bases sitting between them. Germline assignment: CDR1 MNHEY and CDR2 SVGAGI. CDR3 length: 15 residues. This CDR3 is CASRFSGGPTDTQYF. CDR3 coding DNA: TGTGCCAGCAGATTCTCAGGGGGGCCTACAGATACGCAGTATTTT.

This clonotype has a handful of counts. The genes are TRBV7-9 and TRBJ2-5; a weak D match, TRBD2 (6 bases). Trimming left V 5 bases short and J 2 bases short, with 15 bases between. Germline V CDR1 and CDR2: SEHNR, FQNEAQ (reference sequence). The CDR3 extends over 15 amino acids. Here the CDR3 DNA reads TGTGCCAGCAGCAGCCCGGGCGGGGCGCAAGAGACCCAGTACTTC. Amino acids: CASSSPGGAQETQYF.

V gene TRBV28 combines with J gene TRBJ2-5; D possibly corresponds to TRBD1 (5 bases). Trimming cost V 6 bases and J 0 bases, with 14 bases left between them. This CDR3 has 15 residues. Germline V gene sequence: CDR1 MDHEN, CDR2 SYDVKM. In nucleotides, the CDR3 is TGTGCCAGCAGGATGACAGTGGGGAACCAAGAGACCCAGTACTTC. This codes for CASRMTVGNQETQYF.

V gene TRBV5-1 combines with J gene TRBJ2-3; either TRBD1 or TRBD2 may fit D (5 bases each). V dropped 0 bases and J dropped 6 bases, with 17 bases sitting between them. The germline gives CDR1 SGHRS, CDR2 YFSETQ. The CDR3 loop spans 16 amino acids. The CDR3: CASSLDPRDDGDTQYF. In DNA form, the CDR3 reads TGCGCCAGCAGCTTGGATCCACGGGACGACGGGGATACGCAGTATTTT.

The table lists this clonotype with a few counts. The chain employs TRBV9 and TRBJ2-2; no definite D call. Germline V gene sequence: CDR1 SGDLS, CDR2 YYNGEE. The V and J ends lost 3 bases and 8 bases respectively, with 11 bases between them. CDR3 size: 13 residues. This chain's CDR3 is CASSDSGRGELFF. In nucleotides, the CDR3 is TGTGCCAGCAGCGACTCCGGGCGAGGGGAGCTGTTTTTT.

This clonotype was picked up a small number of times. The chain combines TRBV6-5 with TRBJ1-1; D unresolved. The CDR3 contains 14 residues. Germline assignment: CDR1 MNHEY and CDR2 SVGAGI. Deletions cut 6 bases from V and 7 bases from J, with 18 bases between. Here the CDR3 reads CASSPRGLPLEAFF. The DNA for the CDR3 is TGTGCCAGCAGCCCCCGGGGATTACCTCTTGAAGCTTTCTTT.

Here the CDR3 DNA reads TGTGCCAGCTCCGTCGGACAGAACCACACTGAAGCTTTCTTT. It encodes CASSVGQNHTEAFF. The chain employs TRBV21-1 and TRBJ1-1; TRBD1 reflects the table's D call only, with no check against the DNA. TRBV21-1 counts as a pseudogene. CDR3 size: 14 residues.

This clonotype appeared once. V is TRBV4-1 and J is TRBJ2-7, with a possible D match to TRBD2 (6 bases). Trimming shortened V by 7 bases and J by 5 bases, and 30 bases separated the two germline ends. The CDR3 spans 18 residues. Germline loops: CDR1 MGHRA, CDR2 YSYEKL. The CDR3 DNA reads as TGCGCCAGCATCCAGCTGCCTGGACCGGGAGATGTCCCCCACGAGCAGTACTTC. Translation: CASIQLPGPGDVPHEQYF.

A few counts support this clonotype. Here the CDR3 DNA reads TGCGCCAGCAGCTTGGGGGCAACGAGGGGAAACACCATATATTTT. Protein: CASSLGATRGNTIYF. V is TRBV5-1 and J is TRBJ1-3; no reliable D call. V was pared by 0 bases and J by 4 bases, with 11 bases between. Germline values: CDR1 SGHRS, CDR2 YFSETQ. The CDR3 runs 15 residues.

The chain uses TRBV6-2 or TRBV6-3 and TRBJ1-6; D not resolved. CDR1 and CDR2 (germline): MNHEY, SVGEGT. Trimming took off 2 bases at V and 11 bases at J, with 7 bases between the two ends. The length of the CDR3 is 12 residues. Here the CDR3 reads CASSYLVAPLHF. The CDR3 DNA sequence: TGTGCCAGCAGTTACCTAGTCGCACCCCTCCACTTT.